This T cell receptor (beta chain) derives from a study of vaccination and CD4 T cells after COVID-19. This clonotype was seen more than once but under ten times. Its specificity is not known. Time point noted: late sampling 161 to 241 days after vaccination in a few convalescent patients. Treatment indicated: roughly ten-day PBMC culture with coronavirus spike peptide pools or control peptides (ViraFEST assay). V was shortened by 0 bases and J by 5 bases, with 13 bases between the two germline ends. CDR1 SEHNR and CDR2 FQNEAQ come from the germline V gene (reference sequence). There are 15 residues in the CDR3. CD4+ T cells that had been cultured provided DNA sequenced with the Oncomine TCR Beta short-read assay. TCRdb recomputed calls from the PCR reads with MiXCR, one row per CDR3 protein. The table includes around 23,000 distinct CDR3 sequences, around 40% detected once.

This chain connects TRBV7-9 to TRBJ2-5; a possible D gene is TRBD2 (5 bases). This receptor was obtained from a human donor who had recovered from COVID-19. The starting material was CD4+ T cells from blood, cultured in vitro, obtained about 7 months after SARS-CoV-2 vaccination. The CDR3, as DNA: TGTGCCAGCAGCTTAGCGAGGACTCTGAGGGAGACCCAGTACTTC. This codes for CASSLARTLRETQYF.